The 8 T cell receptor beta chains below come from one sample, sequenced in a study of metastatic and nonmetastatic thyroid tumors. No treatment of any kind had been given to any patient before thyroid surgery. Using MiXCR, TCRdb re-called clones from the PCR reads. The sample lists 30,000 to 35,000 clones, approximately 30% seen once, with 7.8% in the top ten. The sequenced sample consisted of blood. All receptors come from a female donor with papillary thyroid cancer or a benign thyroid nodule (not recorded which). Some clones in this sample may be carry-over from other donors' samples.

This clone is classed as medium-sized. The chain couples TRBV6-2 or TRBV6-3 to TRBJ1-2; maybe TRBD1 (6 bases). Germline CDR1 reads MNHEY; CDR2 reads SVGEGT. V was cut by 5 bases and J by 4 bases, with 20 bases left in between. The CDR3 is made up of 16 amino acids. CDR3 nucleotides: TGTGCCAGCAGTCCGACAGTAGGGGGGAAAGGCTATGGCTACACCTTC. Translating it yields CASSPTVGGKGYGYTF.

A few counts support this clone. V and J are TRBV28 and TRBJ1-5; TRBD1 is a possible D gene (5 bases). Looked up from germline, CDR1 is MDHEN and CDR2 is SYDVKM. V lost 8 bases and J lost 0, with 20 bases in between. CDR3 length equals 17 residues. This chain's CDR3 is CASCTGPQIYSNQPQHF. In DNA, the CDR3 is TGTGCCAGCTGCACGGGACCGCAAATATATAGCAATCAGCCCCAGCATTTT.

The chain joins TRBV20-1 to TRBJ1-1; D unresolved. Germline loops: CDR1 DFQATT, CDR2 SNEGSKA (reference sequence). The CDR3 has 13 amino acids. CDR3 nucleotide sequence: TGCAGCGTATGGTCATCTTTGAACACTGAAGCTTTCTTT. Protein sequence: CSVWSSLNTEAFF.

CDR3 amino acids: CASTTAGRREQYF. CDR3 bases: TGTGCCAGCACCACCGCCGGGAGGCGCGAGCAGTACTTC. The chain couples TRBV6-1 to TRBJ2-7; 7 bases align to TRBD2. Trimming at V came to 7 bases and at J to 6 bases, leaving 9 bases not matched to a gene. The germline V gene has CDR1 MNHNS and CDR2 SASEGT. This CDR3 region has 13 residues.

This clone was counted at least ten times. The V and J genes are TRBV7-8 and TRBJ2-5, with D perhaps TRBD1 (6 bases). The V end lost 4 bases, the J end lost 2 bases, and 14 bases lay between the germline ends. The CDR3 loop spans 15 amino acids. The germline CDR1 and CDR2 sequences are SGHVS and FQNEAQ. CDR3 nucleotides: TGTGCCAGCAGCTCGCGGACAGCTACGCAAGAGACCCAGTACTTC. Translating it yields CASSSRTATQETQYF.

The chain couples TRBV11-1 to TRBJ2-1, with TRBD2 identical over 12 bases. Germline V CDR1 and CDR2: SGHAT, FQDESV (reference sequence). This CDR3 is 16 amino acids long. Unmatched junction bases numbered 7, after V lost 6 bases and J lost 4 bases. CDR3 DNA: TGTGCCAGCAGTCTCGGACTAGCGGGACTATACAATGAGCAGTTCTTC. This gives the protein CASSLGLAGLYNEQFF.

This clone was seen a few times. This chain links TRBV2 with TRBJ2-1, with 12 bases fitting TRBD2. The germline CDR1 and CDR2 sequences are SNHLY and FYNNEI. V trimming: 7 bases; J trimming: 8 bases; junction bases outside the gene matches: 9. The CDR3 has 15 amino acids. The CDR3 region is CASIALAGGSYEQFF. The CDR3 region has the DNA TGTGCCAGCATCGCGCTAGCGGGGGGGAGCTATGAGCAGTTCTTC.

The genes are TRBV24-1 and TRBJ2-1, with D possibly being TRBD2 (5 bases). The CDR3 is made up of 15 amino acids. Germline V gene lookup returns CDR1 KGHDR and CDR2 SFDVKD. V was shortened by 5 bases and J by 3 bases, with 13 bases between the two germline ends. The CDR3, as DNA: TGTGCCACCAGTGTTCCGGGGTCGATCTACAATGAGCAGTTCTTC. It codes for CATSVPGSIYNEQFF.